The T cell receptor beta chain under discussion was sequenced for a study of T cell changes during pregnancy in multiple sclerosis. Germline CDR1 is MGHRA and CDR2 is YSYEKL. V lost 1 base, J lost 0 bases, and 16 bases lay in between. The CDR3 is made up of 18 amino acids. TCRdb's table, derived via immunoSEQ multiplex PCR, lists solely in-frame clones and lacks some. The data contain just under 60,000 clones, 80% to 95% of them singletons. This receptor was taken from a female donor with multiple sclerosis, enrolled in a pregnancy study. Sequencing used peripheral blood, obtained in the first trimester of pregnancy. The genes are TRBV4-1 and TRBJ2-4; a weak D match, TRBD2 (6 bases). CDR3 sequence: CASSQALRDFVAKNIQYF. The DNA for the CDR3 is TGCGCCAGCAGCCAAGCTCTCCGGGACTTCGTAGCCAAAAACATTCAGTACTTC.